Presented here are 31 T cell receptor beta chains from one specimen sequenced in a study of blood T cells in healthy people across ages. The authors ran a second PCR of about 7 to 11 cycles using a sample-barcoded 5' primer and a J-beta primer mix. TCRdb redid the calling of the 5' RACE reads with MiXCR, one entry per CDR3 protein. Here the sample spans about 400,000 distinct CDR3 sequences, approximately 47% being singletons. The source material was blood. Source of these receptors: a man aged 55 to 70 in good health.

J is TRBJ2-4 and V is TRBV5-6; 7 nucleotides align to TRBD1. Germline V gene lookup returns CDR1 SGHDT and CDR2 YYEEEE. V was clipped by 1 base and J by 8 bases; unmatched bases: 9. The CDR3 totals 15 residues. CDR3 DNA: TGTGCCAGCAGCTTGACAAAACAGGGGAAGGACATTCAGTACTTC. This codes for CASSLTKQGKDIQYF.

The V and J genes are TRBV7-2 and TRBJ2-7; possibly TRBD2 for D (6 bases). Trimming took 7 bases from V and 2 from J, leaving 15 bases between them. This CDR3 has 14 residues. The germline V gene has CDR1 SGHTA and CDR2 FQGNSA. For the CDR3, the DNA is TGTGCCAGCAAACCCCAGGAGGGGCCCTACGAGCAGTACTTC. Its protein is CASKPQEGPYEQYF.

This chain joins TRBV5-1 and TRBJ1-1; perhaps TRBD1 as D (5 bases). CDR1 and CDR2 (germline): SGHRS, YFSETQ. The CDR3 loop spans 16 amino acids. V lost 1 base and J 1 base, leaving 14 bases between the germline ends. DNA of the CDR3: TGCGCCAGCAGCTTGCGCTCACCAGGGACGAACACTGAAGCTTTCTTT. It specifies CASSLRSPGTNTEAFF.

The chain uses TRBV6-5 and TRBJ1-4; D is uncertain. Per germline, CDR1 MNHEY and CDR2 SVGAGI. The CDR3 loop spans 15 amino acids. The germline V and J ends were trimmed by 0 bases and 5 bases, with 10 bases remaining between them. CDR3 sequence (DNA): TGTGCCAGCAGTTACTCTGGTACTTCGAATGAAAAACTGTTTTTT. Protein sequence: CASSYSGTSNEKLFF.

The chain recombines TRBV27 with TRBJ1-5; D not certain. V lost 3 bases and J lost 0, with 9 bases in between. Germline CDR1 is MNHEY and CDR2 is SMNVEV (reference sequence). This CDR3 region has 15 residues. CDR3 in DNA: TGTGCCAGCAGTTTGCAGAGAAATAGCAATCAGCCCCAGCATTTT. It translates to CASSLQRNSNQPQHF.

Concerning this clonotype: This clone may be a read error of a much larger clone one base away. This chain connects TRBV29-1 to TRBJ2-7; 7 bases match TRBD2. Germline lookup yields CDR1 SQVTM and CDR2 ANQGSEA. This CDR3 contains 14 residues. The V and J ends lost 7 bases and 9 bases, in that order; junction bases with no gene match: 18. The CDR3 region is CSASPGLGGVGQYF. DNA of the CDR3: TGCAGCGCCAGTCCGGGACTGGGGGGGGTAGGGCAGTACTTC.

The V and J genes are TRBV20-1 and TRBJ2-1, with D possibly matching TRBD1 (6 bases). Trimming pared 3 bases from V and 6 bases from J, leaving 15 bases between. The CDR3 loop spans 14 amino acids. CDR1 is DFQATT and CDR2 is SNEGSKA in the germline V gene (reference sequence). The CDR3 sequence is CSARVNRGSNEQFF. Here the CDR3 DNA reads TGCAGTGCTAGGGTTAATAGGGGGAGCAATGAGCAGTTCTTC.

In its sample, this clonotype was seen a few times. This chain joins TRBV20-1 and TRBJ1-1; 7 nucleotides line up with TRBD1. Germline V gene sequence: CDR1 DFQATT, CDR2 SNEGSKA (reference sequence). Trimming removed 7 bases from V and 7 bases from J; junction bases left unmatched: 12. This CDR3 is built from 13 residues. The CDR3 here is CSVLSRQGGEAFF. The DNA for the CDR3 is TGCAGTGTTCTTTCCCGACAGGGAGGTGAAGCTTTCTTT.

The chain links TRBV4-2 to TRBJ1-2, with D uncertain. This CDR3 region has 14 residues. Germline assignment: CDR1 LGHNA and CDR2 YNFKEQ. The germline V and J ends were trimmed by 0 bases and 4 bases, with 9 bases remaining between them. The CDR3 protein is CASSQEGFVYGYTF. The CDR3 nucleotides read TGTGCCAGCAGCCAAGAGGGTTTCGTCTATGGCTACACCTTC.

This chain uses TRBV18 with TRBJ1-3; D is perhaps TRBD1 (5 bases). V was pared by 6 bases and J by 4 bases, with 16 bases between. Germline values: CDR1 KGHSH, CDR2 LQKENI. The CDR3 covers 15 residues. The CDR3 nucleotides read TGTGCCAGCTCCCCGGTCGGCAGGGACGGAAACACCATATATTTT. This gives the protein CASSPVGRDGNTIYF.

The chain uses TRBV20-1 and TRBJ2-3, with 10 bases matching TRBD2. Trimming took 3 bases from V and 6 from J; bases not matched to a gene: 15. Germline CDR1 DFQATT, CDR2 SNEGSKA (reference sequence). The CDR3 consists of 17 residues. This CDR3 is CSASLSSGLASGDTQYF. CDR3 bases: TGCAGTGCTAGTTTATCCTCGGGACTAGCGAGTGGGGATACGCAGTATTTT.

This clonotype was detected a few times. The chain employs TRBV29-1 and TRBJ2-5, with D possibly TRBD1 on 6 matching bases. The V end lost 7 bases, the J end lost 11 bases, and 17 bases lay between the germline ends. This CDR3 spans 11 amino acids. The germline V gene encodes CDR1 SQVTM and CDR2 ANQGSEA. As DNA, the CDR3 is TGCAGCGGACGGTTGGGGGCTGAGCAGTACTTC. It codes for CSGRLGAEQYF.

The chain's CDR3 is CASTPNLGPTYEQYF. CDR3 sequence (DNA): TGTGCCAGCACCCCCAACCTGGGACCTACCTACGAGCAGTACTTC. This sequence joins TRBV28 and TRBJ2-7, with D possibly called TRBD1 or TRBD2 (5 bases each). Germline assignment: CDR1 MDHEN and CDR2 SYDVKM. Between the trimmed V and J ends, which lost 7 bases and 2 bases, there was a span of 18 bases. CDR3 size: 15 residues.

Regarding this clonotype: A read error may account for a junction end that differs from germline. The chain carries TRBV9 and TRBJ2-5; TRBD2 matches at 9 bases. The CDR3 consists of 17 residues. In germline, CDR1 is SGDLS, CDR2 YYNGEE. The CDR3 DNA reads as TGCACCAGCAGCGTAGATATTAGCGGGAGTCCCCTTGGGGAGCAGTACTTC. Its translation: CTSSVDISGSPLGEQYF.

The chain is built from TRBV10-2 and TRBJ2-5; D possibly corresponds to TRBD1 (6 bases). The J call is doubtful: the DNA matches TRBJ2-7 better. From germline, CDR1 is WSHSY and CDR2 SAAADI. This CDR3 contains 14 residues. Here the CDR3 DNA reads TGCGCCACCACCCATCTAGGGGGATCCGGCGAGCAGTACTTC. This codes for CATTHLGGSGEQYF.

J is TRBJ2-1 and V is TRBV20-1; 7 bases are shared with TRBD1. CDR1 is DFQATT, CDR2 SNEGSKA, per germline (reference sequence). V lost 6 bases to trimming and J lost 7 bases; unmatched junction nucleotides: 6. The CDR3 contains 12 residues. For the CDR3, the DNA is TGCAGTGCAGAGGACAGGTTAAATGAGCAGTTCTTC. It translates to CSAEDRLNEQFF.

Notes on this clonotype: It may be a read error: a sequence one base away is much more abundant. CDR3 region: CASRRRLSSYERYF. Written as DNA, the CDR3 is TGTGCCAGCAGACGTCGACTAAGCTCCTACGAGCGGTACTTC. The chain has TRBV28 and TRBJ2-7; TRBD2 is a possible D gene (5 bases). CDR3 size: 14 residues. Germline assignment: CDR1 MDHEN and CDR2 SYDVKM.

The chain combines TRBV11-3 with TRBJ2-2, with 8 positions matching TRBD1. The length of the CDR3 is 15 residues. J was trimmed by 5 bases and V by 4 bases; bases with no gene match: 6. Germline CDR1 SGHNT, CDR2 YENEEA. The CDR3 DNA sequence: TGTGCCAGCAGCTCAGGGGGCGCGAGGACCGGGGAGCTGTTTTTT. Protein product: CASSSGGARTGELFF.

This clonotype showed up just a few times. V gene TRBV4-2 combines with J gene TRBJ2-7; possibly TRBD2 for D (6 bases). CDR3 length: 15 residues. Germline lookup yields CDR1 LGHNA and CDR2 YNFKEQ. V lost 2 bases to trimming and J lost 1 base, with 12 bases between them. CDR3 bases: TGTGCCAGCAGCCAAACGCGGGACTCTTCCTACGAGCAGTACTTC. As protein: CASSQTRDSSYEQYF.

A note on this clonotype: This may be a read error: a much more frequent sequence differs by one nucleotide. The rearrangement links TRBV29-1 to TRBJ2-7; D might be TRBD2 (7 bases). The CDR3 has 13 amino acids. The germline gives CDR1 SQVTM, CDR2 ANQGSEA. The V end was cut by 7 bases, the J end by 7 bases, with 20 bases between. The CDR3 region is CSAIGGGGNEQYF. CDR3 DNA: TGCAGCGCCATAGGGGGGGGTGGCAATGAGCAGTACTTC.

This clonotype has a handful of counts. The CDR3 loop is CASSGRFGDEQFF. CDR3 coding DNA: TGTGCCAGCAGTGGCAGGTTTGGGGATGAGCAGTTCTTC. The rearrangement uses TRBV6-1 and TRBJ2-1; D gene unclear. V was shortened by 4 bases and J by 8 bases, with 12 bases between the two germline ends. The CDR3 length is 13 residues. Germline V CDR1 and CDR2: MNHNS, SASEGT.

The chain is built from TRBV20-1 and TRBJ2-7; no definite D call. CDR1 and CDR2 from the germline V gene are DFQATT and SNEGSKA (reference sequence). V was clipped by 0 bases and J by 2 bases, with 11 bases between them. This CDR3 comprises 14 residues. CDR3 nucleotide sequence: TGCAGTGCTAGAGATCTCCTACTCGCCTACGAGCAGTACTTC. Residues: CSARDLLLAYEQYF.

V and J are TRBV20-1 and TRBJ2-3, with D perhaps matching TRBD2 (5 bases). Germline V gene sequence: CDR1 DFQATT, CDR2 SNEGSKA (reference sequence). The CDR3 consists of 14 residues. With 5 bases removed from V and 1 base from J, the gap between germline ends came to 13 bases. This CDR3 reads CSADPGSRTDTQYF. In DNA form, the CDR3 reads TGCAGTGCTGACCCGGGATCCCGCACAGATACGCAGTATTTT.

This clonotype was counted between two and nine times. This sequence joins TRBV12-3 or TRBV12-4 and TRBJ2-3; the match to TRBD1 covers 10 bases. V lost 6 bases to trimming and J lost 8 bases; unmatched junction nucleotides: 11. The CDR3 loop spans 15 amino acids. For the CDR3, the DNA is TGTGCCAGCAGCGACGACAGGGGGCGGACAATTACGCAGTATTTT. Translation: CASSDDRGRTITQYF.

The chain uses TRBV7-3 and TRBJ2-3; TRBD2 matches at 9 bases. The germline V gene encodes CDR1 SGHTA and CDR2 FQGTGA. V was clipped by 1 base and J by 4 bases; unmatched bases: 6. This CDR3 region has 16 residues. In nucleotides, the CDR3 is TGTGCCAGCAGCTTAAACGCGGGAGGGGGTGCAGATACGCAGTATTTT. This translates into CASSLNAGGGADTQYF.

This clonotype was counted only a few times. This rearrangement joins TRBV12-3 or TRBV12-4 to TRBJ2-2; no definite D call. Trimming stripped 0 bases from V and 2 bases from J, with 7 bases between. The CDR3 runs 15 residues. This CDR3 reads CASSLASRNTGELFF. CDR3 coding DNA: TGTGCCAGCAGTTTAGCCAGCCGTAACACCGGGGAGCTGTTTTTT.

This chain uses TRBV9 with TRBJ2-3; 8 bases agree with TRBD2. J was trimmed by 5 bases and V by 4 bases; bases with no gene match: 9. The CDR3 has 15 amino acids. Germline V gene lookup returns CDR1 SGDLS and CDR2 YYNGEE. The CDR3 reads CASSPPPSGLDTQYF. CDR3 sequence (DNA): TGTGCCAGCAGCCCCCCCCCTAGCGGGTTAGATACGCAGTATTTT.

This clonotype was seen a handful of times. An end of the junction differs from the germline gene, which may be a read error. Here the CDR3 reads CSAAHPLSYGQYF. DNA for the CDR3: TGCAGCGCGGCCCATCCGCTCTCCTACGGGCAGTACTTC. This chain uses TRBV29-1 with TRBJ2-7; D remains ambiguous. Germline V gene lookup returns CDR1 SQVTM and CDR2 ANQGSEA. The CDR3 loop spans 13 amino acids.

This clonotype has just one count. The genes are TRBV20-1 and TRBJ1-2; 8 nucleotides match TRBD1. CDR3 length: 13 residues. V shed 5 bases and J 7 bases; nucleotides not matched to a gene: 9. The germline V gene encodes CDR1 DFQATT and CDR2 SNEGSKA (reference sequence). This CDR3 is CSAGADRELGYTF. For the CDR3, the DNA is TGCAGTGCTGGGGCGGACAGGGAGCTTGGCTACACCTTC.

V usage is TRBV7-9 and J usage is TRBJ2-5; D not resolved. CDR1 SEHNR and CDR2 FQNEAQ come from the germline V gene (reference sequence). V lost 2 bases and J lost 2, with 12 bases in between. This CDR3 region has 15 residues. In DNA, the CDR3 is TGTGCCAGCAGCTTAAGTTTAAGTGAGCAAGAGACCCAGTACTTC. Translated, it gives CASSLSLSEQETQYF.

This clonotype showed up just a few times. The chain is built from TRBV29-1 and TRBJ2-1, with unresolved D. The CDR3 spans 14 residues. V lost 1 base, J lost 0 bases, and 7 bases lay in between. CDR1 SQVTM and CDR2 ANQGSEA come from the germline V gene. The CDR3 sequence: CSVEAYSSYNEQFF. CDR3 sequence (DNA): TGCAGCGTTGAAGCTTACTCCTCCTACAATGAGCAGTTCTTC.